A single TCR beta chain is shown here with its context. The target antigen is unknown. This specimen comes from a study of naive and memory T cell subsets. Whole-study results and caveats: The power law exponent of TCR abundance differed between naive and memory cells. In CD4 and CD8 cells, diversity dropped from naive through EMRA.

Both TRBC1 and TRBC2 were covered by a beta constant-region primer of two equimolar oligonucleotides. TCRdb itself ran the UMI-ligation and nested PCR reads through MiXCR, one entry per CDR3 protein. The repertoire consists of some 100,000 distinct CDR3 sequences, with around 6.5% occurring once and the leading ten covering 1.5% to 2%. Overnight CMV lysate stimulation of fresh PBMCs defined donor CMV status by CD4+ IFNgamma. The source is a human donor in good health. The sample was central memory CD4+ T cells from blood.

CDR3 coding DNA: TGTGCCAGCAGCCCAACCAAGACTGGTACCGGGGAGCTGTTTTTT. Translation: CASSPTKTGTGELFF. The V and J genes are TRBV9 and TRBJ2-2, with D unclear. CDR1 is SGDLS and CDR2 is YYNGEE in the germline V gene. The CDR3 totals 15 residues. The germline V and J ends were trimmed by 4 bases and 5 bases, with 15 bases remaining between them.